This note documents a single TCR beta chain sequence. The data derive from a study of shared clonotypes between healthy human individuals. V lost 4 bases and J lost 2; bases outside the gene matches: 3. CDR1 LNHDA and CDR2 SQIVND come from the germline V gene (reference sequence). The CDR3 extends over 14 amino acids. Assay: immunoSEQ multiplex PCR; the TCRdb copy retains only in-frame clones and omits some. The sample has 150,000 to 200,000 clones; 85% to 95% are singletons. Donors, without exception, were Caucasian adults residing in Nashville, Tennessee. What was sequenced was naive CD4+ T cells sorted from blood. Documented subset: CD45RA+ positively selected. This chain joins TRBV19 and TRBJ1-1; 8 nucleotides align to TRBD1. The clonotype originates from a woman aged 25-40 years in good health. In DNA, the CDR3 is TGTGCCAGTAGTACTGGACAGGGTAACACTGAAGCTTTCTTT. This translates into CASSTGQGNTEAFF. Full variable domain (remainder filled in from reference TRBV19 and TRBJ1-1): DGGITQSPKYLFRKEGQNVTLSCEQNLNHDAMYWYRQDPGQGLRLIYYSQIVNDFQKGDIAEGYSVSREKKESFPLTVTSAQKNPTAFYLCASSTGQGNTEAFFGQGTRLTVV.